This T cell receptor (beta chain) was identified in a study of cytomegalovirus exposure and HLA in healthy donors. Turning to the study itself: Out of 150 million to 200 million T cells, an earlier analysis found about 120 million unique TCR beta sequences in total.

To note about this clone: Its antigen is not identified.

Whole-study results and caveats: HLA-A and HLA-B allele assignments for most subjects were reportedly predicted accurately using TCR beta sequences.

PCR was performed using 60 Vbeta and 13 Jbeta primers. Sequenced by immunoSEQ multiplex PCR; TCRdb stores in-frame clones only, minus some. The sample contains about 210,000 clones, approximately 85% of which appear only once. This sequence originates from a girl aged 2-15 years in good health and CMV-seronegative. The sequencing input was PBMCs.

CDR3 protein: CATTGTQATNEQFF. The CDR3 region has the DNA TGTGCCACCACGGGGACACAAGCAACAAATGAGCAGTTCTTC. The chain couples TRBV15 to TRBJ2-1; D may be TRBD1 (6 bases). The CDR3 sequence is 14 residues long. CDR1 and CDR2 from the germline V gene are LNHNV and YYDKDF (reference sequence). Deletions cut 7 bases from V and 7 bases from J, with 17 bases between. Together with reference TRBV15 and TRBJ2-1, the CDR3 gives the full variable domain: DAMVIQNPRYQVTQFGKPVTLSCSQTLNHNVMYWYQQKSSQAPKLLFHYYDKDFNNEADTPDNFQSRRPNTSFCFLDIRSPGLGDTAMYLCATTGTQATNEQFFGPGTRLTVL.